The entry below describes one T cell receptor (beta chain). These data originate in a study of blood T cell repertoires in COVID-19. About the study: Material from acute and convalescent COVID-19 was sourced from the United States, Italy and Spain.

This CDR3 has 17 amino acids. V shed 2 bases and J shed 0 bases, with 14 bases lying between them. Germline CDR1 and CDR2: MNHEY and SVGEGT. In the original processing: Amplification of reference gene primers was used by the study to estimate nucleated cell counts. The repertoire was sequenced with immunoSEQ multiplex PCR; TCRdb's copy has only in-frame clones and lacks some. D and trimming come from the DNA, and the V and J calls and clone size come from that table. The sample contains 250,000 to 350,000 clones, about 85% of which appear only once. Recruitment covered under 25 US areas and drew participants whose ages spanned about 18 to 95 years. In Cohort 3, a recovered donor had either two negative PCRs, clearance, or symptom resolution.

The chain uses TRBV6-2 or TRBV6-3 and TRBJ2-1; D gene unclear. Specimen: PBMCs or T cells enriched from blood (not recorded which). The clonotype was recovered from a woman aged 45 to 65 who had recovered from COVID-19. CDR3 amino acids: CASSYRGSLISYNEQFF. CDR3 DNA sequence: TGTGCCAGCAGTTACCGAGGTAGTCTTATCTCCTACAATGAGCAGTTCTTC.